Sequencing of this TCR beta chain was carried out in a study of shared clonotypes between healthy human individuals (dated by TCRdb to 2019 to 2021). For the wider study: A couple of women and three men aged 18 to 49 years were included in the cohort. For each donor, CD4 naive and CD4 memory were each given three plates, CD8 naive was given two plates, and CD8 memory was given one plate. Blood TCR repertoires of roughly 5 healthy adults were deeply sequenced to estimate repertoire size and the extent of clonotype sharing between individuals. Each donor's leukapheresis produced roughly between roughly 0.9 and 8.9 billion PBMCs. Libraries were prepared and TCR repertoires were sequenced by different laboratories using diverse techniques, in order to increase sequencing depth and limit assay-specific biases. Overall study outcomes, separate from this receptor: Because the study included a small number of donors, the genetic and exposure-history diversity represented was limited. Larger estimated clonotype richness was generally found for naive subsets than for memory subsets. Compared with non-shared clonotypes, the clonotypes found in all four sorted-subset donors had higher generation probabilities. Across a handful of donors, about 4.5% of naive CD4, roughly 3.4% of naive CD8, approximately 2.5% of memory CD4, and under 0.45% of memory CD8 clonotypes were shared. Incomplete sequencing was indicated by rarefaction of sorted-subset datasets, despite the large sequencing depth. Pairwise subsampling indicated that sequencing depth was expected to affect the degree of clonotype sharing among donors. Sampling was limited to blood, and TCR repertoires in tissue likely differ from TCR repertoires in blood.

Donors were healthy HIV-negative adults with no recently reported acute infections or vaccinations. Every donor was a Caucasian adult living in Nashville, Tennessee, USA. CD4+ T cells were enriched by magnetic negative selection; naive cells were then positively selected on CD45RA, and the negative fraction formed the memory subset. Blood was obtained by leukapheresis, after which PBMCs were separated by Ficoll-Histopaque density gradient centrifugation and cryopreserved in liquid nitrogen vapor phase. Analytical flow cytometry was used to check the purity and quantity of every magnetically sorted T cell population. Genomic DNA was isolated from each sorted fraction and quantified by UV absorbance on a Nanodrop 2000c. Spanning cysteine to phenylalanine, the CDR3 consists of 11 amino acids. Only the CDR3 DNA is retained, 33 bases long and in frame from the first base. The junction shows trimming of 7 bases on V and 2 bases on J, plus 0 bases between the germline ends. Taken from the germline V gene (reference sequence), the CDR1 and CDR2 loops are MNHNY and SVGAGI.

TCR CDR3 regions were amplified from genomic DNA by multiplex PCR using the deep immunoSEQ assay. For each cell subset, the extracted genomic DNA was distributed evenly across all wells of several immunoSEQ 96-well plates, and each plate served as one replicate. For sorted subsets, roughly 200 ng of genomic DNA, equivalent to 30,000 or so T cell genomes, went into each replicate PCR. Purified libraries were quantified with a Qubit 3.0 fluorometer, sized on a Bioanalyzer 2100, and re-quantified with the KAPA Library Quantification kit. Every immunoSEQ 96-well plate was sequenced on a dedicated single-read 150-cycle Illumina NextSeq 550 flow cell. The original methods were these. Because only junctional sequences without quality scores were contained in the immunoSEQ output, filtering matching that applied to full-length reads could not be performed. To assign V/J genes and CDR3, sequences were annotated using PyIR, a Python wrapper for IgBLAST v1.9, with IMGT germline references. Reads were filtered out if the reads had weak V/J assignments (E-value above 1e-6), no CDR3, stop codons, out-of-frame junctions, or ambiguous translated residues. V3J clonotypes were defined as sequences sharing an identical inferred V gene, J gene, and CDR3 amino acid sequence. Percentage overlap between repertoires was calculated by dividing the number of shared unique clonotypes by the size of the smaller repertoire. Repertoire richness was assessed with RTK rarefaction, the Chao1 estimator, and Recon v2.1 estimates of unobserved clonotypes. Generation probabilities were computed with OLGA for all TCRbeta clonotypes obtained by the gDNA method from four donors. The clones in this table, taken by TCRdb from immuneACCESS, are in-frame only. Not every clone is retained; where verified, under half of the shortfall comes from an unresolved V gene, and the cause of the rest is unknown. V and J calls and clone size are given by that table; D and trimming were obtained from the DNA. Within this sample are 2,500,000 or so clones, with 85% to 95% of them counted one time only. In total, the top ten clones hold around 0.4% of the sample.

Notes on this clone: Its antigen is not yet known. Per-base qualities were not stored, and no clone one base away is much larger.

The sequencing sample was made of naive CD4+ T cells from PBMCs. The cell subset or site label for this specimen denotes: CD45RA+ positively selected. The rearranged segments are TRBV6-6 and TRBJ2-6, with the D gene too uncertain to name. The receptor was isolated from a man aged 18 to 35 in good health. Some clones in this sample may be carry-over from other donors' samples. CDR3 sequence: CASTGANVLTF. The DNA sequence reads TGTGCCAGCACTGGGGCCAACGTCCTGACTTTC.